Listed here are 27 T cell receptor beta chains from one sample, sequenced in a study of T cells in Graves' hyperthyroidism and ophthalmopathy. Amplification yielded TCR beta CDR3 regions, with RNA transcripts as the source. The HTBI primer set served for first-round RT-PCR of the TCR CDR3. TCRdb re-derived calls from the multiplex PCR reads in MiXCR, one entry per CDR3 protein. The table lists approximately 510,000 distinct CDR3 sequences, around 21% of them singletons. Sequences were obtained from blood. The receptors come from a man aged 18 to 35 with Graves' hyperthyroidism.

The rearrangement uses TRBV11-2 and TRBJ1-5, with a possible D match to TRBD1 (5 bases). CDR1 and CDR2 (germline): SGHAT, FQNNGV. The CDR3 length is 17 residues. V lost 2 bases and J 1 base, leaving 15 bases between the germline ends. Here the CDR3 DNA reads TGTGCCAGCAGCTTATCCTCGGACACCCGGAGCAATCAGCCCCAGCATTTT. Translated, it gives CASSLSSDTRSNQPQHF.

This clonotype was counted many times. The rearrangement links TRBV12-3 or TRBV12-4 to TRBJ1-2; 8 bases align to TRBD1. Trimming cost V 2 bases and J 2 bases; bases outside gene matches: 4. The CDR3 length is 15 residues. This CDR3 reads CASSLRTGSNYGYTF. The CDR3 DNA sequence: TGTGCCAGCAGTTTACGGACAGGGTCGAACTATGGCTACACCTTC.

This clonotype occurred many times. The chain recombines TRBV6-1 with TRBJ2-7, with 14 bases aligning to TRBD2. Germline V gives CDR1 MNHNS, CDR2 SASEGT. The CDR3 runs 16 residues. The J segment lost 6 bases and the V segment lost 3 bases, leaving 7 bases of the junction unmatched. The CDR3 DNA follows: TGTGCCAGCAGTGAGACTAGCGGGGGGGCCTTTAGCGAGCAGTACTTC. Residues: CASSETSGGAFSEQYF.

This clonotype was seen a handful of times. J is TRBJ2-6 and V is TRBV20-1; D is ambiguous. CDR1 and CDR2 (germline): DFQATT, SNEGSKA (reference sequence). The CDR3 has 13 residues. The V gene lost 2 bases and the J gene lost 3 bases, with 5 bases spanning the gap. The CDR3 nucleotides are TGCAGTGCTAGACTAGGTGGGGCCAACGTCCTGACTTTC. Its protein is CSARLGGANVLTF.

This clonotype was recorded at least ten times. The V and J genes are TRBV5-6 and TRBJ1-2; D unclear. The CDR3 covers 14 residues. V lost 4 bases and J 2 bases, leaving 12 bases between the germline ends. Germline V gene sequence: CDR1 SGHDT, CDR2 YYEEEE. CDR3 loop: CASSHRTVNYGYTF. DNA for the CDR3: TGTGCCAGCAGCCATCGGACGGTAAACTATGGCTACACCTTC.

The genes are TRBV11-1 and TRBJ2-2; 9 positions agree with TRBD1. CDR3 length equals 16 residues. V shed 3 bases, J shed 7 bases, and the junction held 9 bases outside the gene matches. Germline CDR1 SGHAT, CDR2 FQDESV (reference sequence). This CDR3 reads CASSFTGTGSVGELFF. CDR3 sequence (DNA): TGTGCCAGCAGCTTTACCGGGACAGGGTCGGTCGGGGAGCTGTTTTTT.

In nucleotides, the CDR3 is TGCAGCGTTGGGAAGGGGACAACGAACACTGAAGCTTTCTTT. This codes for CSVGKGTTNTEAFF. The chain is built from TRBV29-1 and TRBJ1-1, with D perhaps TRBD1 (6 bases). CDR1 SQVTM and CDR2 ANQGSEA come from the germline V gene. The CDR3 extends over 14 amino acids. V lost 4 bases, J lost 1 base, and 13 bases lay in between.

This clonotype was seen at least ten times. The chain carries TRBV29-1 and TRBJ2-7, with D unclear. Germline V gene lookup returns CDR1 SQVTM and CDR2 ANQGSEA. V was cut by 2 bases and J by 3 bases, with 8 bases left in between. CDR3 length equals 12 residues. CDR3 residues: CSVELPNYEQYF. CDR3 bases: TGCAGCGTTGAATTACCAAACTACGAGCAGTACTTC.

About this clonotype itself: A much larger clone lies a single base off, so this may be a read error. This chain links TRBV19 with TRBJ2-5, with D possibly being TRBD2 (6 bases). The CDR3 sequence is 16 residues long. The germline gives CDR1 LNHDA, CDR2 SQIVND (reference sequence). V was trimmed by 6 bases and J by 0 bases, leaving 17 bases between them. The CDR3 loop is CASSVEGPTHQETQYF. The CDR3 DNA follows: TGTGCCAGTAGCGTGGAGGGCCCGACCCACCAAGAGACCCAGTACTTC.

The chain is built from TRBV20-1 and TRBJ1-1; 10 bases match TRBD1. The CDR3 is made up of 16 amino acids. Looked up from germline, CDR1 is DFQATT and CDR2 is SNEGSKA (reference sequence). The V gene end was trimmed by 0 bases and the J gene end by 0 bases; junction bases not matched to a gene: 4. In DNA, the CDR3 is TGCAGTGCTAGAGATGGGACAGGGGCGTTGAACACTGAAGCTTTCTTT. Translation gives CSARDGTGALNTEAFF.

This clonotype came up many times. The junction departs from germline at one end; a sequencing error may be responsible. The chain links TRBV5-1 to TRBJ1-1; no definite D call. The CDR3 extends over 13 amino acids. CDR1 SGHRS and CDR2 YFSETQ come from the germline V gene. CDR3 sequence (DNA): TGTGCCAGCAGCTTAGACCTGAACACTGAAGCTTTCTTT. It encodes CASSLDLNTEAFF.

This clonotype has ten or more counts. V is TRBV28 and J is TRBJ1-1; 7 bases fit TRBD1. Trimming cost V 10 bases and J 0 bases; bases outside gene matches: 5. This CDR3 has 13 residues. The germline V gene encodes CDR1 MDHEN and CDR2 SYDVKM. CDR3 sequence: CATRGDMNTEAFF. DNA for the CDR3: TGTGCCACCAGGGGGGACATGAACACTGAAGCTTTCTTT.

This sequence joins TRBV6-2 or TRBV6-3 and TRBJ2-7; TRBD2 agrees at 8 bases. Germline V gene data show CDR1 as MNHEY and CDR2 as SVGEGT. J was trimmed by 1 base and V by 6 bases; bases with no gene match: 14. The CDR3 length is 17 residues. CDR3 DNA: TGTGCCAGCAGCCACCTTAGCGGGCGGGGGGATTCCTACGAGCAGTACTTC. It specifies CASSHLSGRGDSYEQYF.

This clonotype has only a few counts. An end of the junction does not agree with germline; a read error may underlie this. The gene calls are TRBV11-2 and TRBJ1-2, with D maybe TRBD1 (6 bases). The CDR3 has 15 residues. The germline gives CDR1 SGHAT, CDR2 FQNNGV. CDR3 protein: CASSARWTVGDGYAF. In DNA, the CDR3 is TGTGCCAGCAGCGCCCGCTGGACAGTTGGCGATGGCTACGCCTTC.

This clonotype has only a few counts. The CDR3: CASSPLGGAALGRTQYF. Written as DNA, the CDR3 is TGTGCCAGCAGCCCACTTGGGGGGGCTGCTCTTGGGCGGACCCAGTACTTC. The chain links TRBV6-1 to TRBJ2-5, with a possible D match to TRBD2 (7 bases). Germline CDR1 is MNHNS and CDR2 is SASEGT. CDR3 length: 17 residues. Trimming left V 6 bases short and J 7 bases short, with 27 bases between.

This clonotype was counted ten times or more. The CDR3 sequence is CASTSGRDSQETQYF. The CDR3 coding sequence is TGTGCCAGCACCTCCGGTCGGGACAGCCAAGAGACCCAGTACTTC. This chain uses TRBV12-3 or TRBV12-4 with TRBJ2-5, with 7 bases that match TRBD1. The CDR3 sequence is 15 residues long. J was trimmed by 1 base and V by 7 bases; bases with no gene match: 9.

This clonotype was observed a few times. The chain couples TRBV11-1 to TRBJ1-5; no clear D. Germline loops: CDR1 SGHAT, CDR2 FQDESV (reference sequence). The CDR3 runs 13 residues. V lost 2 bases to trimming and J lost 5 bases, with 7 bases between them. The CDR3 DNA sequence: TGTGCCAGCAGCTTAAGCAGACATCAGCCCCAGCATTTT. Residues: CASSLSRHQPQHF.

This clonotype was counted between two and nine times. The V gene is TRBV12-3 or TRBV12-4, the J gene TRBJ2-7, with no clear D. Trimming removed 3 bases at V and 3 bases at J, with 9 bases between. This CDR3 has 13 residues. CDR3 DNA sequence: TGTGCCAGCAGTTTTGGGGAATTCTACGAGCAGTACTTC. Amino acids: CASSFGEFYEQYF.

This clonotype was seen at least ten times. The genes are TRBV11-2 and TRBJ1-2; 8 bases agree with TRBD1. CDR1 SGHAT and CDR2 FQNNGV come from the germline V gene. Germline trimming cut 5 bases from V and 8 bases from J; bases unmatched to any gene: 7. The CDR3 length is 13 residues. The CDR3 sequence: CASSLRRGLGYTF. The CDR3 nucleotides read TGTGCCAGCAGCCTCCGCAGGGGGCTAGGCTACACCTTC. The full variable domain, rest sourced from reference TRBV11-2 and TRBJ1-2, is EAGVAQSPRYKIIEKRQSVAFWCNPISGHATLYWYQQILGQGPKLLIQFQNNGVVDDSQLPKDRFSAERLKGVDSTLKIQPAKLEDSAVYLCASSLRRGLGYTFGSGTRLTVV.

The chain carries TRBV27 and TRBJ1-1; weak D call: TRBD1 (6 bases). In germline, CDR1 is MNHEY, CDR2 SMNVEV (reference sequence). The CDR3 runs 17 residues. V lost 6 bases to trimming and J lost 2 bases, with 22 bases between them. The CDR3 protein is CASSRRQVARVNTEAFF. The CDR3 nucleotides are TGTGCCAGCAGCCGCAGACAGGTAGCCCGAGTTAACACTGAAGCTTTCTTT.

This clonotype was seen at least ten times. V is TRBV15 and J is TRBJ2-5; D assignment may be TRBD1 or TRBD2 (6 bases each). The CDR3 totals 19 residues. CDR1 and CDR2 (germline): LNHNV, YYDKDF (reference sequence). V lost 1 base, J lost 9 bases, and 30 bases lay in between. CDR3 protein: CATSRGGFRDTYNREPQYF. DNA of the CDR3: TGTGCCACCAGCAGAGGGGGTTTCCGGGACACCTATAATCGGGAGCCCCAGTACTTC.

The rearrangement uses TRBV20-1 and TRBJ2-5; D remains ambiguous. V gave up 6 bases and J gave up 0 bases, with 17 bases separating them. Per germline, CDR1 DFQATT and CDR2 SNEGSKA (reference sequence). This CDR3 has 15 residues. CDR3 sequence: CSAAREIHHQETQYF. The CDR3 nucleotides are TGCAGTGCGGCCCGCGAGATCCACCACCAAGAGACCCAGTACTTC.

This clonotype was seen many times. This chain connects TRBV15 to TRBJ2-5; 7 bases are shared with TRBD1. Losses at the gene ends were 7 bases for V and 1 base for J; bases not matched to a gene: 9. The CDR3 covers 15 residues. Germline loops: CDR1 LNHNV, CDR2 YYDKDF (reference sequence). The CDR3 protein is CATTTDRNIQETQYF. CDR3 bases: TGTGCCACCACCACGGACAGGAACATCCAAGAGACCCAGTACTTC.

This clonotype has at least ten counts. The chain recombines TRBV28 with TRBJ1-1; D gene unclear. Trimming shortened V by 3 bases and J by 0 bases, and 11 bases separated the two germline ends. Germline-derived CDR1 and CDR2 are MDHEN and SYDVKM. The CDR3 runs to 15 residues. CDR3 sequence reads: CASSLSRVLNTEAFF. CDR3 DNA sequence: TGTGCCAGCAGTTTGTCAAGGGTACTGAACACTGAAGCTTTCTTT. Supplemented by reference TRBV28 and TRBJ1-1, the full variable domain reads DVKVTQSSRYLVKRTGEKVFLECVQDMDHENMFWYRQDPGLGLRLIYFSYDVKMKEKGDIPEGYSVSREKKERFSLILESASTNQTSMYLCASSLSRVLNTEAFFGQGTRLTVV.

The sample holds a few counts of this clonotype. Its ends do not fully match the called genes, so a read error is possible. The chain carries TRBV28 and TRBJ2-7; D call uncertain. This CDR3 comprises 11 residues. Germline CDR1 MDHEN, CDR2 SYDVKM. CDR3 region: CASSAIDEQYF. The CDR3 nucleotides are TGTGCCAGCAGTGCAATCGACGAGCAATACTTC.

This clonotype was observed many times. The genes are TRBV11-2 and TRBJ2-7, with TRBD1 matching 10 bases. The trim removed 5 bases at V and 4 bases at J, leaving 5 bases unmatched. Germline V gene data show CDR1 as SGHAT and CDR2 as FQNNGV. The CDR3 has 14 residues. In DNA, the CDR3 is TGTGCCAGCAGCGATGGGACAGGGGCTTACGAGCAGTACTTC. The encoded protein is CASSDGTGAYEQYF.

On this clonotype itself: This could be a read error, since a much larger clone is one nucleotide away. The chain uses TRBV9 and TRBJ1-3, with D possibly TRBD1 on 5 matching bases. The CDR3 is 17 residues long. Germline V gene data show CDR1 as SGDLS and CDR2 as YYNGEE. V was cut by 0 bases and J by 0 bases, with 13 bases left in between. DNA of the CDR3: TGTGCCAGCAGCGTAGGTTCCTGGGACCACTCTGGAAACACCATATATTTT. Its translation is CASSVGSWDHSGNTIYF.